Below, 19 T cell receptor beta chains from the same sample are listed, as sequenced in a study of control samples from healthy donors and cancer patients. Clones were read by immunoSEQ multiplex PCR, and TCRdb kept only the in-frame ones, dropping some. The sample shows around 140,000 clones, about 90% of them seen only once. The sequenced sample was blood. These receptors were obtained from a woman aged 45-60 years in good health.

This clone has a single count. As DNA, the CDR3 is TGTGCCAGCAGCTTCGGAACAGGGAACTACGAGCAGTACTTC. Its protein is CASSFGTGNYEQYF. The rearrangement links TRBV5-6 to TRBJ2-7, with D maybe TRBD1 (6 bases). The CDR3 has 14 residues. In germline, CDR1 is SGHDT, CDR2 YYEEEE. V shed 2 bases and J shed 3 bases, with 12 bases lying between them. The whole variable domain, remainder taken from reference TRBV5-6 and TRBJ2-7, is DAGVTQSPTHLIKTRGQQVTLRCSPKSGHDTVSWYQQALGQGPQFIFQYYEEEERQRGNFPDRFSGHQFPNYSSELNVNALLLGDSALYLCASSFGTGNYEQYFGPGTRLTVT.

The rearrangement joins TRBV6-2 or TRBV6-3 to TRBJ2-1; a weak D match, TRBD2 (6 bases). V gave up 3 bases and J gave up 3 bases, with 15 bases separating them. The CDR3 is made up of 16 amino acids. Germline CDR1 MNHEY, CDR2 SVGEGT. The CDR3 loop is CASSYAGQGGYNEQFF. For the CDR3, the DNA is TGTGCCAGCAGTTATGCAGGGCAGGGAGGCTACAATGAGCAGTTCTTC.

CDR3 coding DNA: TGTGCCAGCAGCTTGGGGGGGCCCTACAATGAGCAGTTCTTC. Residues: CASSLGGPYNEQFF. The chain joins TRBV11-2 to TRBJ2-1, with D maybe TRBD2 (7 bases). Germline loops: CDR1 SGHAT, CDR2 FQNNGV. Trimming shortened V by 3 bases and J by 2 bases, and 8 bases separated the two germline ends. The CDR3 has 14 amino acids. The whole variable domain, filled in from reference TRBV11-2 and TRBJ2-1, reads EAGVAQSPRYKIIEKRQSVAFWCNPISGHATLYWYQQILGQGPKLLIQFQNNGVVDDSQLPKDRFSAERLKGVDSTLKIQPAKLEDSAVYLCASSLGGPYNEQFFGPGTRLTVL.

This clone was seen a handful of times. The chain combines TRBV5-6 with TRBJ1-3, with D tentatively TRBD1 (5 bases). The CDR3 loop spans 13 amino acids. V was shortened by 4 bases and J by 5 bases, with 10 bases between the two germline ends. Germline values: CDR1 SGHDT, CDR2 YYEEEE. The CDR3 region has the DNA TGTGCCAGCAGCCGCGACAGAAGAAACACCATATATTTT. The encoded protein is CASSRDRRNTIYF. The variable domain in full, completed from reference TRBV5-6 and TRBJ1-3, reads DAGVTQSPTHLIKTRGQQVTLRCSPKSGHDTVSWYQQALGQGPQFIFQYYEEEERQRGNFPDRFSGHQFPNYSSELNVNALLLGDSALYLCASSRDRRNTIYFGEGSWLTVV.

Here the CDR3 DNA reads TGTGCCAGCTCACCACAGACCGACTATGGCTACACCTTC. Residues: CASSPQTDYGYTF. This chain links TRBV18 with TRBJ1-2; D remains ambiguous. There are 13 residues in the CDR3. CDR1 is KGHSH, CDR2 LQKENI, per germline. V lost 1 base, J lost 3 bases, and 6 bases lay in between.

The CDR3 protein is CASSLFRGGNTEAFF. The CDR3 DNA reads TGTGCCAGCAGCTTATTTCGGGGGGGAAACACTGAAGCTTTCTTT. This chain joins TRBV11-2 and TRBJ1-1, with D possibly being TRBD1 (5 bases). Germline V gives CDR1 SGHAT, CDR2 FQNNGV. The CDR3 runs to 15 residues. V lost 2 bases and J lost 2, with 12 bases in between.

This chain uses TRBV12-3 or TRBV12-4 with TRBJ1-2, with D possibly being TRBD1 (5 bases). V was shortened by 7 bases and J by 8 bases, with 14 bases between the two germline ends. This CDR3 is 12 amino acids long. The CDR3 DNA reads as TGTGCCAGCACCGACGGCAGGGAAGGCTACACCTTC. This encodes CASTDGREGYTF.

The chain employs TRBV6-6 and TRBJ2-3; D gene unclear. The CDR3 has 14 residues. V was trimmed by 2 bases and J by 2 bases, leaving 8 bases between them. CDR1 is MNHNY and CDR2 is SVGAGI in the germline V gene (reference sequence). CDR3 sequence: CASSYELATDTQYF. Written as DNA, the CDR3 is TGTGCCAGCAGTTACGAATTAGCCACAGATACGCAGTATTTT.

The rearrangement uses TRBV28 and TRBJ1-6; TRBD1 aligns across 12 bases. The CDR3 loop spans 15 amino acids. The trim removed 3 bases at V and 10 bases at J, leaving 4 bases unmatched. Per the germline V gene, CDR1 is MDHEN and CDR2 is SYDVKM. The DNA for the CDR3 is TGTGCCAGCAGTTTGGGACAGGGGGCGAGGTCACCCCTCCACTTT. This gives the protein CASSLGQGARSPLHF. Drawing the rest from reference TRBV28 and TRBJ1-6, the complete variable domain is DVKVTQSSRYLVKRTGEKVFLECVQDMDHENMFWYRQDPGLGLRLIYFSYDVKMKEKGDIPEGYSVSREKKERFSLILESASTNQTSMYLCASSLGQGARSPLHFGNGTRLTVT.

A single count supports this clone. The genes are TRBV2 and TRBJ1-1; 7 bases fit TRBD1. Germline V gene data show CDR1 as SNHLY and CDR2 as FYNNEI. After removal of 4 bases from V and 5 bases from J, the junction contained 7 bases not matched to a gene. The CDR3 is 14 amino acids. Here the CDR3 DNA reads TGTGCCAGCAGTGCCCTGACAGGGCGAACTGAAGCTTTCTTT. This sequence encodes CASSALTGRTEAFF.

This sequence joins TRBV10-1 and TRBJ2-1; D not resolved. Trimming removed 8 bases at V and 9 bases at J, with 14 bases between. Germline lookup yields CDR1 WNHNN and CDR2 SYGVQD (reference sequence). The length of the CDR3 is 12 residues. The CDR3 spells CASGKPGSEQFF. DNA for the CDR3: TGCGCCAGCGGCAAACCCGGCAGTGAGCAGTTCTTC.

This clone appeared a few times. CDR3 in DNA: TGTGCTAGTGGTTTGGTGGCAGGATATAGCAATCAGCCCCAGCATTTT. Its translation is CASGLVAGYSNQPQHF. V gene TRBV12-5 combines with J gene TRBJ1-5; D gene uncertain. V shed 0 bases and J shed 0 bases, with 9 bases lying between them. The CDR3 covers 16 residues. Per germline, CDR1 LGHNT and CDR2 FRNRAP.

This rearrangement joins TRBV19 to TRBJ1-2; D unresolved. This CDR3 spans 13 amino acids. The V gene lost 3 bases and the J gene lost 1 base, with 6 bases spanning the gap. The V gene's germline CDR1 is LNHDA and CDR2 SQIVND (reference sequence). CDR3 region: CASSMRNNYGYTF. In nucleotides, the CDR3 is TGTGCCAGTAGTATGAGGAATAACTATGGCTACACCTTC.

V gene TRBV11-2 combines with J gene TRBJ2-1; 12 bases match TRBD2. This CDR3 spans 18 amino acids. With V trimmed by 1 base and J by 10 bases, 14 bases remained unmatched. Germline V gene data show CDR1 as SGHAT and CDR2 as FQNNGV. The CDR3 region has the DNA TGTGCCAGCAGCTTAGGTCCTGTGACTAGCGGGAGATCGGTCGAGCAGTTCTTC. Translated, it gives CASSLGPVTSGRSVEQFF.

V gene TRBV3-1 (or the pseudogene TRBV3-2) combines with J gene TRBJ2-7; 7 positions match TRBD2. CDR3 length: 17 residues. The germline V gene has CDR1 LGHDT and CDR2 YNNKEL (reference sequence). Trimming took 3 bases from V and 6 from J; bases not matched to a gene: 17. The CDR3 DNA reads TGTGCCAGCAGCCAGAAGCCTGGAGGAGCGGGATATGTCGAGCAGTACTTC. Amino acid sequence: CASSQKPGGAGYVEQYF.

The chain carries TRBV18 and TRBJ2-3; tentative D call: TRBD2 (5 bases). The CDR3 consists of 18 residues. The V and J ends lost 3 bases and 2 bases respectively, with 21 bases between them. Germline loops: CDR1 KGHSH, CDR2 LQKENI. CDR3 sequence (DNA): TGTGCCAGCTCACCCGGCGAGGCGTGGGAGTTGCACACAGATACGCAGTATTTT. Protein sequence: CASSPGEAWELHTDTQYF.

The rearrangement links TRBV28 to TRBJ2-2; D call uncertain. V dropped 5 bases and J dropped 6 bases, with 10 bases sitting between them. CDR1 MDHEN and CDR2 SYDVKM come from the germline V gene. This CDR3 contains 13 residues. CDR3 sequence reads: CASSSHRAGELFF. For the CDR3, the DNA is TGTGCCAGCAGTAGCCACAGAGCCGGGGAGCTGTTTTTT.

The chain recombines TRBV12-5 with TRBJ1-5; no definite D call. Trimming shortened V by 5 bases and J by 7 bases, and 9 bases separated the two germline ends. In germline, CDR1 is LGHNT, CDR2 FRNRAP. The CDR3 consists of 12 residues. The CDR3 nucleotides read TGTGCTAGTGGTCCCCTTGGACAGCCCCAGCATTTT. It encodes CASGPLGQPQHF.

This clone was seen just once. This chain joins TRBV28 and TRBJ1-2; D is ambiguous. This CDR3 spans 15 amino acids. Looked up from germline, CDR1 is MDHEN and CDR2 is SYDVKM. Between the trimmed V and J ends, which lost 5 bases and 5 bases, there was a span of 18 bases. CDR3 DNA: TGTGCCAGCAGTCGGGCCGGCTCCGGAGGATATGGCTACACCTTC. Protein sequence: CASSRAGSGGYGYTF.